The present TCR beta chain was sequenced within a study of cytomegalovirus exposure and HLA in healthy donors (dated 2017 in TCRdb). With regard to the full study: In an earlier analysis of 587 of the donors, approximately 260 Gb of sequence data and some 100 million unique TCR beta sequences from 150 million to 200 million T cells were reported. Roughly 300 gigabases of sequencing data and 78 million or so unique TCR sequences were included in an early release covering 550 to 650 HLA-typed donors. The genetic ancestry cluster associated with self-reported Caucasian donors included about 84% of the 350 to 500 genotyped donors. The aim of the study was to test whether cataloging public T cell receptors could identify signatures of past pathogen exposure. The study profiled the T cell repertoires of hundreds of subjects by immunosequencing and related them to cytomegalovirus serostatus. In addition to the first cohort of 666 subjects, a separate validation cohort of 120 different subjects was used. To predict cytomegalovirus infection status, the study combined high-throughput TCR immunosequencing, statistical association of individual TCRs with disease status, and machine learning. A later analysis re-examined previously published TCR beta repertoires from roughly 650 donors and added high-resolution HLA genotyping to investigate patterns of TCR occurrence. The later analysis used no new phenotypic data to find candidate immune exposures, relying instead on TCR beta sequences and their occurrence across donors. In an earlier analysis of over 550 of the donors, high-throughput TCR beta sequencing was used to judge whether each TCR beta V gene segment behaved as functional or pseudogenic. Alongside the repertoire data, information on donor age, sex, ethnicity and CMV serostatus was compiled. Genome-wide SNP genotypes for about three fifths of the roughly 700 donors were used in a later genetic analysis, which treated that subset as a discovery cohort. All discovery cohort repertoires had been generated on a single sequencing platform. Both class I and class II loci were covered by HLA typing, at four-digit resolution. Typing coverage differed by locus: A, B, C, DRB1 and DQB1 were typed in roughly 620-630 donors, DQA1 in roughly 510, DPA1 in 600 to 610, and DPB1 in just under 490. Because of strong linkage in the cohort, roughly 5 DR-DQ haplotypes were treated as single units for association and clustering. Across 398 genotyped donors of the cohort, an average of about 240,000 unique TCR beta nucleotide sequences per donor were sequenced, and roughly 20% of those sequences were non-productive.

As regards this clone: The clone's antigen remains unknown. No much larger clone exists at a distance of one base, and base qualities are not known.

Receptor libraries were prepared by the immunoSEQ multiplex PCR assay. The multiplex PCR relied on a mix of 60 forward primers for TCR Vbeta segments and 13 reverse primers for TCR Jbeta segments. The CDR3 region of rearranged TCR beta genes was amplified from genomic DNA with a multiplex PCR assay. On the Illumina HiSeq System, the amplified TCR beta libraries were sequenced as 87-base-pair reads. The original pipeline was this. Across the 500 to 700 repertoires, a later analysis counted approximately 75 million unique TCR beta chains, roughly 11 million of which were shared by at least two donors. Raw reads were error-corrected and collapsed into unique sequences with a nearest-neighbor algorithm that merged closely related sequences to remove PCR and sequencing errors. Alignment of CDR3 sequences to IMGT reference sequences was used to assign V, D and J gene segments. For a sequence to be retained, at least a six-nucleotide match to both a V gene segment and a J gene segment was required. A rearrangement counted as productive if the CDR3 had no stop codons and remained in frame with V and J, and every other rearrangement counted as non-productive. Following IMGT convention, CDR3 was defined as the stretch from the second conserved V-encoded cysteine up to the conserved J-encoded phenylalanine. Sequences without an unambiguous match to a single V gene segment were excluded from the earlier analysis of about 600 of the donors. In an earlier analysis of almost 600 of the donors, a V segment was called functional when productive rearrangements were above 56.7%, and segregating when the standard deviation between donors exceeded 5%. To diagnose cytomegalovirus status from the catalog of TCR beta chain sequences, a statistical classification framework was built. In a later analysis, TCR nucleotide sequences were compared against IMGT/GENE-DB human TR gene sequences so that V and J genes could be assigned. Using the TCRdist pipeline, a later analysis assigned CDR3 sequences along with most-parsimonious VDJ recombination scenarios. In a later analysis, each TCR beta chain was defined by its CDR3 amino acid sequence together with its V-gene family, and reads lacking a unique V-gene family were excluded. As a way to deal with suspected cross-contamination and a sequencing artifact, a later analysis dropped 500 to 700 nucleotide sequences that were highly shared and had low generation probability. A later analysis calculated a clonal expansion index for each public chain from normalized within-repertoire ranks of inferred template counts. A later analysis computed generation probabilities with a VDJ recombination model fitted to out-of-frame rearrangements, and checked the results against IGoR. A later analysis scored TCR-TCR, TCR-HLA and TCR-CMV co-occurrence with hypergeometric tests, applying a repertoire-size bias correction to TCR pairs. To estimate false discovery rates, a later analysis permuted the HLA or CMV assignments 20 times. A later analysis grouped co-occurring TCRs with DBSCAN, adding TCRdist sequence similarity when clustering within HLA-allele-positive subsets. For co-occurrence clustering, repertoires with fewer than 30,000 or more than 120,000 public chains were excluded, along with five or six repertoires with anomalous nucleotide sharing. TCRdb re-hosts the immuneACCESS table, in-frame sequences only. Its copies lack some clones; in the studies checked, an unresolved V gene accounts for under half of them, and the cause for the rest is not known. V and J calls and clone size follow that table, whereas D and trimming were derived from the DNA. The table for this sample lists around 110,000 clones; around 80% of them were counted only once. Around 4.5% of the sample lies in the top ten.

Paper-wide results and their limitations: Some IMGT-functional V segments, including TRBV6-2 and TRBV6-3, could not be distinguished by the 87-base-pair reads and were therefore excluded. In a later genetic analysis, fewer N-insertions in productive TCRs were reported among donors in an Asian-associated ancestry cluster than the 666-donor mean. The authors suggested that the approach could potentially be generalized to other disease states and immunological phenotypes. CMV serostatus was the only immune exposure information available for the cohort. This cohort had only TCR beta chains sequenced, and the lack of alpha or paired-chain data limited which features could be detected. In a later genetic analysis, a missense DCLRE1C variant was associated with V-gene and J-gene trimming of TCR beta chains, and the association was replicated in an independent cohort. Presence/absence analyses assumed roughly uniform sequencing depth across donors, an assumption that may not hold. Most TCR sequences were observed very rarely across donors, whereas some public TCRs were present in many individuals. Assigning TCR associations to individual alleles was difficult when HLA alleles, especially DR and DQ, strongly co-occurred. In vitro tests confirmed that a few of the cytomegalovirus-associated TCR beta chains recognize cytomegalovirus antigens. In a later analysis, the rate of TCR association differed among HLA loci, with DRB1 alleles having the most associated TCRs and HLA-C alleles having the fewest. In a later analysis, most CMV-associated TCR beta chains were found to appear HLA-restricted, with HLA associations seemingly driven largely by CMV exposure. Specific HLA alleles were associated with 15,000 to 20,000 TCR beta sequences at a false discovery rate of 0.05 in a later analysis. A cluster of highly shared sequence variants was judged likely to be a technical artifact of the sequencing pipeline. In the study, some 180 TCR beta chains were listed as associated with cytomegalovirus. In a later analysis, HLA-associated TCR beta chains showed more clonal expansion and lower generation probabilities than non-associated chains that were equally common. According to a later analysis, parvovirus B19, influenza, CMV and Epstein-Barr virus appeared linked to several top co-occurrence clusters. Because counts were too low, seventeen rarely observed V segments, including chromosome 9 orphons, were excluded from the earlier analysis of some 590 of the donors. In an earlier analysis of 587 of the donors, most TCR beta V segments appeared in productive rearrangements about 90% or about 30% of the time, broadly matching IMGT annotations. A further reported finding was that TCR beta sequences accurately predicted the HLA-A and HLA-B alleles for most subjects in the first cohort. In both the original and validation cohorts, the classifier was reported to diagnose cytomegalovirus status with high specificity and sensitivity. Because some donors lacked HLA typing at each locus, the association tests relied only on the typed subset. Linkage disequilibrium might explain the correlated functional status among segregating V segments, but an unknown experimental factor could not be excluded.

Sequences SNHLY (CDR1) and FYNNEI (CDR2) are obtained from the germline V gene. V is reduced by 6 bases and J by 14 bases, leaving a spacing of 14 bases between them. From the cysteine up to the phenylalanine, the CDR3 has a length of 11 residues. CDR3 DNA only is kept here, 33 bases in frame from base 1. The cohort comprised fewer than 700 healthy bone marrow donors. At the time of sampling, every cohort member was nominally healthy, though immune exposures that went unrecorded were likely present. The donor tested CMV seropositive and was one of the 289 seropositive cohort members. Every donor gave a peripheral blood sample, and the peripheral blood mononuclear cells from that sample were used for TCR beta sequencing. The Qiagen DNeasy Blood Extraction Kit was used to extract genomic DNA from the blood cell samples.

The source is a man aged 25 to 40 in good health and CMV-seropositive. The sequenced sample consisted of PBMCs. The sequence is built from TRBV2 and TRBJ2-1; the D gene is possibly TRBD2, with 6 bases matching. For the CDR3, the sequence is CASSPGSGEFF. The nucleotide sequence reads TGTGCCAGCAGCCCCGGTAGCGGCGAGTTCTTC.